Presented here are 16 T cell receptor beta chains from one specimen sequenced in a study of T-cell memory formation after mild COVID-19. TCRdb passed the 5' RACE reads through MiXCR, listing each CDR3 protein once. In the table there are roughly 450,000 distinct CDR3 sequences, roughly 18% of which are singletons. Source material: PBMCs or a T cell subset sorted from them (not recorded which). The receptors were sampled from an adult woman who had mild COVID-19 (a few samples of this study predate the infection). Cell type and time point are not known.

The V and J genes are TRBV20-1 and TRBJ1-1, with TRBD1 identical over 7 bases. Germline V gives CDR1 DFQATT, CDR2 SNEGSKA (reference sequence). This CDR3 spans 12 amino acids. The trim removed 1 base at V and 5 bases at J, leaving 1 base unmatched. In DNA form, the CDR3 reads TGCAGTGCTAGAGGCAGGGGGACTGAAGCTTTCTTT. Protein sequence: CSARGRGTEAFF.

In its sample, this clonotype was seen many times. CDR3 sequence reads: CASSFVSRKNTDTQYF. In nucleotides, the CDR3 is TGTGCCAGCAGTTTCGTTAGCAGAAAGAACACAGATACGCAGTATTTT. The gene calls are TRBV12-3 or TRBV12-4 and TRBJ2-3; D not resolved. The CDR3 totals 16 residues. Trimming shortened V by 3 bases and J by 2 bases, and 15 bases separated the two germline ends.

This clonotype was found once. This chain joins TRBV2 and TRBJ2-7, with 13 nucleotides matching TRBD2. J was trimmed by 2 bases and V by 6 bases; bases with no gene match: 4. The CDR3 is 15 amino acids. CDR1 is SNHLY, CDR2 FYNNEI, per germline. The CDR3 loop is CASSGTSGAPYEQYF. The CDR3 bases are TGTGCCAGCAGCGGGACTAGCGGGGCGCCCTACGAGCAGTACTTC.

At least ten counts were recorded for this clonotype. This chain uses TRBV7-2 with TRBJ2-3, with D unresolved. The CDR3 sequence is 17 residues long. V was cut by 4 bases and J by 6 bases, with 23 bases left in between. Germline V CDR1 and CDR2: SGHTA, FQGNSA. The CDR3 nucleotides read TGTGCCAGCAGCTATGGTGGCCAGCTAGGCCTCACTGATACGCAGTATTTT. Encoded protein: CASSYGGQLGLTDTQYF.

This clonotype was detected many times. J is TRBJ1-1 and V is TRBV7-3, with D possibly being TRBD1 (6 bases). The germline V gene encodes CDR1 SGHTA and CDR2 FQGTGA. The V and J ends lost 5 bases and 1 base respectively, with 11 bases between them. The CDR3 is made up of 14 amino acids. CDR3 amino acids: CASSPSGANTEAFF. CDR3 nucleotides: TGTGCCAGCAGCCCTTCAGGGGCGAACACTGAAGCTTTCTTT.

Here the CDR3 reads CASSQSSDSYNEQFF. CDR3 DNA sequence: TGCGCCAGCAGCCAGTCTAGCGACTCCTACAATGAGCAGTTCTTC. This chain connects TRBV5-1 to TRBJ2-1; D may be TRBD2 (6 bases). Trimming left V 4 bases short and J 0 bases short, with 11 bases between. This CDR3 spans 15 amino acids. Germline CDR1 is SGHRS and CDR2 is YFSETQ.

This clonotype was observed a few times. The chain is built from TRBV7-3 and TRBJ2-2; D might be TRBD2 (5 bases). This CDR3 contains 17 residues. Trimming took 2 bases from V and 0 from J, leaving 13 bases between them. CDR1 is SGHTA and CDR2 is FQGTGA in the germline V gene. CDR3 sequence (DNA): TGTGCCAGCAGCTTAGGGGTCAGCGGATCGAACACCGGGGAGCTGTTTTTT. Amino acid sequence: CASSLGVSGSNTGELFF.

In its sample, this clonotype was seen many times. The gene calls are TRBV9 and TRBJ2-1; D is unclear. The germline V and J ends were trimmed by 3 bases and 7 bases, with 17 bases remaining between them. Per the germline V gene, CDR1 is SGDLS and CDR2 is YYNGEE. The CDR3 is made up of 15 amino acids. CDR3 amino acids: CASSDTESFRNEQFF. The CDR3 region has the DNA TGTGCCAGCAGCGATACTGAGAGTTTTCGGAATGAGCAGTTCTTC.

This sequence joins TRBV18 and TRBJ1-2; 12 bases agree with TRBD1. The CDR3 spans 16 residues. Trimming removed 0 bases from V and 4 bases from J; junction bases left unmatched: 3. Germline V gene sequence: CDR1 KGHSH, CDR2 LQKENI. This CDR3 is CASSPPGTGGVYGYTF. The CDR3 DNA is TGTGCCAGCTCACCACCGGGGACAGGGGGCGTCTATGGCTACACCTTC.

V usage is TRBV12-3 or TRBV12-4 and J usage is TRBJ2-3; 11 positions match TRBD2. This CDR3 is 14 amino acids long. With 5 bases clipped from V and 6 bases from J, the junction kept 4 bases outside the gene matches. The CDR3 loop reads CASSNSGREDTQYF. In DNA form, the CDR3 reads TGTGCCAGCAGTAATAGCGGGAGGGAGGATACGCAGTATTTT.

The chain combines TRBV5-1 with TRBJ2-3; 8 bases line up with TRBD1. V dropped 5 bases and J dropped 0; count of bases not matched to a gene: 8. The CDR3 has 16 residues. The germline V gene has CDR1 SGHRS and CDR2 YFSETQ. The DNA of the CDR3 is TGCGCCAGCAGTTATGGACAGGGACTTAGCACAGATACGCAGTATTTT. Residues: CASSYGQGLSTDTQYF. Supplemented by reference TRBV5-1 and TRBJ2-3, the full variable domain reads KAGVTQTPRYLIKTRGQQVTLSCSPISGHRSVSWYQQTPGQGLQFLFEYFSETQRNKGNFPGRFSGRQFSNSRSEMNVSTLELGDSALYLCASSYGQGLSTDTQYFGPGTRLTVL.

V and J are TRBV20-1 and TRBJ2-1; either TRBD1 or TRBD2 may supply D (6 bases each). The CDR3 runs to 15 residues. With 1 base removed from V and 4 bases from J, the gap between germline ends came to 14 bases. Germline CDR1 reads DFQATT; CDR2 reads SNEGSKA (reference sequence). The CDR3 loop is CSARVPGGRYNEQFF. Here the CDR3 DNA reads TGCAGTGCTAGAGTACCCGGGGGCAGGTACAATGAGCAGTTCTTC.

The table lists this clonotype with a few counts. The chain recombines TRBV7-9 with TRBJ1-2; the D is unclear. CDR1 and CDR2 (germline): SEHNR, FQNEAQ (reference sequence). The CDR3 extends over 14 amino acids. V lost 0 bases, J lost 4 bases, and 9 bases lay in between. In DNA, the CDR3 is TGTGCCAGCAGCTTAGCCGGGCCACCCTATGGCTACACCTTC. Protein sequence: CASSLAGPPYGYTF.

This clonotype was observed a handful of times. The chain is built from TRBV12-3 or TRBV12-4 and TRBJ1-2, with no clear D. The CDR3 covers 13 residues. Between the trimmed V and J ends, which lost 5 bases and 4 bases, there was a span of 11 bases. The CDR3, as DNA: TGTGCCAGCAGTCTTCATCAGTCCTATGGCTACACCTTC. This gives the protein CASSLHQSYGYTF.

This clonotype has just a few counts. This sequence joins TRBV5-6 and TRBJ2-3; D not certain. Germline-derived CDR1 and CDR2 are SGHDT and YYEEEE. Trimming cost V 4 bases and J 6 bases, with 12 bases left between them. The CDR3 runs to 13 residues. CDR3 bases: TGTGCCAGCAGCGCGGTACAAAGGGATACGCAGTATTTT. Protein: CASSAVQRDTQYF.

This clonotype was recorded a few times. Germline and junction disagree at one end, which may indicate a read error. The chain combines TRBV7-7 with TRBJ1-4; D may be TRBD1 (5 bases). This CDR3 region has 14 residues. CDR1 and CDR2 (germline): SSHAT, FNYEAQ (reference sequence). The CDR3 reads CASRAVGINEKLFF. For the CDR3, the DNA is TGTGCTAGCAGGGCGGTGGGGATTAATGAAAAACTGTTTTTT. Filled out from reference TRBV7-7 and TRBJ1-4, the complete variable domain reads GAGVSQSPRYKVTKRGQDVTLRCDPISSHATLYWYQQALGQGPEFLTYFNYEAQPDKSGLPSDRFSAERPEGSISTLTIQRTEQRDSAMYRCASRAVGINEKLFFGSGTQLSVL.